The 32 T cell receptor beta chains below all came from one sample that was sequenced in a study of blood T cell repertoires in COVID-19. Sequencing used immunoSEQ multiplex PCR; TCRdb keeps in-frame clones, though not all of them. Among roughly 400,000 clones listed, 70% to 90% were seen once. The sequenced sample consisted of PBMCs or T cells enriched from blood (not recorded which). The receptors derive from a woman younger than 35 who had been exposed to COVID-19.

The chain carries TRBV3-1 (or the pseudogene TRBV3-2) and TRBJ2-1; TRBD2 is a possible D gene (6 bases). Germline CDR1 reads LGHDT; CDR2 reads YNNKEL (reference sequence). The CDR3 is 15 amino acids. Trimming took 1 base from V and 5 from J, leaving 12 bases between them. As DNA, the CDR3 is TGTGCCAGCAGCCAAGGTTCGGAGGGCCACAATGAGCAGTTCTTC. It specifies CASSQGSEGHNEQFF.

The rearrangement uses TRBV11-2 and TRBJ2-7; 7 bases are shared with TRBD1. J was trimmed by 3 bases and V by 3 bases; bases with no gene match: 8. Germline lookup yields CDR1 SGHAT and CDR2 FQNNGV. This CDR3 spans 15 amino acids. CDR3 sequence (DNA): TGTGCCAGCAGCTTTTCCGGGACAGCCAGCTACGAGCAGTACTTC. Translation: CASSFSGTASYEQYF. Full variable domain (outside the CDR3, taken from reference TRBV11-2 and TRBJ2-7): EAGVAQSPRYKIIEKRQSVAFWCNPISGHATLYWYQQILGQGPKLLIQFQNNGVVDDSQLPKDRFSAERLKGVDSTLKIQPAKLEDSAVYLCASSFSGTASYEQYFGPGTRLTVT.

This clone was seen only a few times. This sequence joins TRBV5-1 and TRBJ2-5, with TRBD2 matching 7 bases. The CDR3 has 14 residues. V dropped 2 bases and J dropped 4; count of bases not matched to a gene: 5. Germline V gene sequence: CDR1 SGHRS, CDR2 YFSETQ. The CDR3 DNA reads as TGCGCCAGCAGCTTAGCGGGGCCCATAGAGACCCAGTACTTC. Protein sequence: CASSLAGPIETQYF.

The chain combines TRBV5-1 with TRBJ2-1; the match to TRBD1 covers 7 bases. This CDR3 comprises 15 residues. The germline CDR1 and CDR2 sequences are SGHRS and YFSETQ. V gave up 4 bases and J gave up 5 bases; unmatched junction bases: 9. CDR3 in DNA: TGCGCCAGCAGCCCCAGCCCAACAGGGGACAATGAGCAGTTCTTC. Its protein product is CASSPSPTGDNEQFF.

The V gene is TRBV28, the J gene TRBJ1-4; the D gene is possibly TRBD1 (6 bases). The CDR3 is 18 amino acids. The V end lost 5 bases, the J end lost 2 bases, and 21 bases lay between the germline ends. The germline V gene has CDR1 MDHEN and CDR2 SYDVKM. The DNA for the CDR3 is TGTGCCAGCAGTCCCAAGGTATACCCAGGGGTTACTAATGAAAAACTGTTTTTT. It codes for CASSPKVYPGVTNEKLFF. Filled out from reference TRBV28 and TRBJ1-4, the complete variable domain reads DVKVTQSSRYLVKRTGEKVFLECVQDMDHENMFWYRQDPGLGLRLIYFSYDVKMKEKGDIPEGYSVSREKKERFSLILESASTNQTSMYLCASSPKVYPGVTNEKLFFGSGTQLSVL.

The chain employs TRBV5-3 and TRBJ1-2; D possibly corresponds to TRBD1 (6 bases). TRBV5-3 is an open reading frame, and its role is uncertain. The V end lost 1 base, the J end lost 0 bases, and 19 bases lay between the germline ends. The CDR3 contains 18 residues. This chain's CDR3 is CARSLNMTGAIPNYGYTF. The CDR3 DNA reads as TGTGCCAGAAGCTTGAACATGACAGGTGCCATCCCTAACTATGGCTACACCTTC.

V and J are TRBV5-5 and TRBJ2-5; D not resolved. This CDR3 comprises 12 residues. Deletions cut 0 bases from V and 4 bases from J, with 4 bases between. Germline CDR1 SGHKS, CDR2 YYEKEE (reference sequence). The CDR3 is CASSLAIETQYF. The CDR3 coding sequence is TGTGCCAGCAGCTTGGCTATAGAGACCCAGTACTTC.

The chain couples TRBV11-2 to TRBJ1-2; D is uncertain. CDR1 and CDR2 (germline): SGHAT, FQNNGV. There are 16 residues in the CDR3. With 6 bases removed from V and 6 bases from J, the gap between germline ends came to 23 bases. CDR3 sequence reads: CASRQHLSGFDNGYTF. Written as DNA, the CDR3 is TGTGCCAGCAGACAACACCTTTCGGGATTCGATAATGGCTACACCTTC.

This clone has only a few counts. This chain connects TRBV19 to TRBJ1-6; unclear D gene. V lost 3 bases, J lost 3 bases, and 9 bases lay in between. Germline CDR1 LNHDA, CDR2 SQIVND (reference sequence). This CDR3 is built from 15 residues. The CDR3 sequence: CASSIGAHYNSPLHF. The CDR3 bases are TGTGCCAGTAGTATCGGAGCTCACTATAATTCACCCCTCCACTTT.

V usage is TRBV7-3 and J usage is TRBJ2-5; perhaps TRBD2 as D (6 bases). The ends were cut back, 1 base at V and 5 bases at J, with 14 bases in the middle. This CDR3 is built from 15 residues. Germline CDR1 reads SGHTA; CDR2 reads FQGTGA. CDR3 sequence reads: CASSLIAGLGETQYF. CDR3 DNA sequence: TGTGCCAGCAGCTTAATCGCGGGGCTTGGGGAGACCCAGTACTTC.

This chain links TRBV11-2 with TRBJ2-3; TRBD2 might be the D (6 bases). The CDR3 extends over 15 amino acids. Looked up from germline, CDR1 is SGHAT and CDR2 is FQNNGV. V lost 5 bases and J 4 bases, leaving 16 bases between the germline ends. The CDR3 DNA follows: TGTGCCAGCAGCCGACCGGGGGTACCGCCAGATACGCAGTATTTT. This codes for CASSRPGVPPDTQYF.

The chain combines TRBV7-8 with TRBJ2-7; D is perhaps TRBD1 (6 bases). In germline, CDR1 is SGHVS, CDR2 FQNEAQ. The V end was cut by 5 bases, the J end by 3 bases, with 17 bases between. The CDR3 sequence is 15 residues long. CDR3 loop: CASSTNRVRLYEQYF. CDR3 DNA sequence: TGTGCCAGCAGCACGAACAGGGTGAGACTCTACGAGCAGTACTTC.

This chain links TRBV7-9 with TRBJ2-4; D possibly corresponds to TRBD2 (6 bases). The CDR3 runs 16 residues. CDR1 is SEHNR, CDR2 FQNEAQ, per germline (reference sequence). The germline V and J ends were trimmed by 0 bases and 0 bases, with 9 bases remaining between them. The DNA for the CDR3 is TGTGCCAGCAGCTTAGCGCAGGGACTAGCCAAAAACATTCAGTACTTC. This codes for CASSLAQGLAKNIQYF.

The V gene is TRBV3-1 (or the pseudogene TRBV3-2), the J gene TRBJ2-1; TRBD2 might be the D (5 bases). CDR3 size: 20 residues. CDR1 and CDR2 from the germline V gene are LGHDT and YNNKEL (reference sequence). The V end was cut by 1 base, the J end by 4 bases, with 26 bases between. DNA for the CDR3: TGTGCCAGCAGCCAAGCGTCCGATCGGGTGCGGGTGTCACTATACAATGAGCAGTTCTTC. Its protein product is CASSQASDRVRVSLYNEQFF.

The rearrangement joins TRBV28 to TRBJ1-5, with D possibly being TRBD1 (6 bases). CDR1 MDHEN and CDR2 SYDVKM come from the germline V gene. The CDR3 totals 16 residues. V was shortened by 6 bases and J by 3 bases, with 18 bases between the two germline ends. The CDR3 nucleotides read TGTGCCAGCAGCCAGGTTCGGGGGGCCCCCAATCAGCCCCAGCATTTT. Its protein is CASSQVRGAPNQPQHF.

CDR3 bases: TGTGCCAGCAGCCAACTGGGCGCGGGAGATTACAATGAGCAGTTCTTC. Protein: CASSQLGAGDYNEQFF. The chain uses TRBV5-4 and TRBJ2-1, with 7 bases matching TRBD2. CDR1 is SGHNT and CDR2 is YYREEE in the germline V gene (reference sequence). V lost 4 bases to trimming and J lost 4 bases; unmatched junction nucleotides: 11. CDR3 size: 16 residues.

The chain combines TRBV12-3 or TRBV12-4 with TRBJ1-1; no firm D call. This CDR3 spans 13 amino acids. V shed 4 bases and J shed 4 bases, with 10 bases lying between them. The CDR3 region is CASSSNQATEAFF. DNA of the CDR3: TGTGCCAGCAGTTCTAACCAGGCCACTGAAGCTTTCTTT.

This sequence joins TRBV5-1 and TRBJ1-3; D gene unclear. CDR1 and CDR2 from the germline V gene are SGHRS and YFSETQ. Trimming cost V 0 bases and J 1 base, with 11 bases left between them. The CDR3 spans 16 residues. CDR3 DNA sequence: TGCGCCAGCAGCTTGGCCCGGGGAGCGTCTGGAAACACCATATATTTT. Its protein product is CASSLARGASGNTIYF.

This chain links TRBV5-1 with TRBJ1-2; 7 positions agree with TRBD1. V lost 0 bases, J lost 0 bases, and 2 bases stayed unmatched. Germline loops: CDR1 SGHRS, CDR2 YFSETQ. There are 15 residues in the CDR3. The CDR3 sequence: CASSLGGQTNYGYTF. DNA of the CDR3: TGCGCCAGCAGCTTGGGGGGACAGACTAACTATGGCTACACCTTC.

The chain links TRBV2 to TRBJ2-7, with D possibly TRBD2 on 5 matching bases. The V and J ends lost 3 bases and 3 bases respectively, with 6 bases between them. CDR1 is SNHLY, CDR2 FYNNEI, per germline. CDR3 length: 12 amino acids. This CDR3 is CASSDRGYEQYF. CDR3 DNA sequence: TGTGCCAGCAGTGACCGGGGCTACGAGCAGTACTTC.

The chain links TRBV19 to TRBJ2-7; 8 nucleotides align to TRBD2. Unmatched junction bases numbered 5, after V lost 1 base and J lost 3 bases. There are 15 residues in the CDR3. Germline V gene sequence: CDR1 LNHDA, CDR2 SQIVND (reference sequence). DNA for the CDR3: TGTGCCAGTAGTATAGGAGCGGGAGTACGCTACGAGCAGTACTTC. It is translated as CASSIGAGVRYEQYF.

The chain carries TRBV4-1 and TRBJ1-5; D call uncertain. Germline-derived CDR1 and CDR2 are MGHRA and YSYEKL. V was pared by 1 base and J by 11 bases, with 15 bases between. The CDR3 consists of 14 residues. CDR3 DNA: TGCGCCAGCAGCCAAGGAGTTCTGTCGCGGTCCCAGCATTTT. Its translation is CASSQGVLSRSQHF.

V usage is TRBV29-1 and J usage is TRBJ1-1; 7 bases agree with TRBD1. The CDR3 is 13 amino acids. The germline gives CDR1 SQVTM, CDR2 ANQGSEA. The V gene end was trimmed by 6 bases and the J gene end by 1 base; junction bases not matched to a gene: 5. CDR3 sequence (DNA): TGCAGCGTCTTGACAGGGACGAACACTGAAGCTTTCTTT. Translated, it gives CSVLTGTNTEAFF.

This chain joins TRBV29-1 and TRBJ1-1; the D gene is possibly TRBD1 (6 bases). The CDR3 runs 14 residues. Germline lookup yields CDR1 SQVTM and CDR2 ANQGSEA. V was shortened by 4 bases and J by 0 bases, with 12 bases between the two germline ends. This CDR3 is CSVVPDRLNTEAFF. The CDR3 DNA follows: TGCAGCGTTGTTCCAGACAGGCTGAACACTGAAGCTTTCTTT.

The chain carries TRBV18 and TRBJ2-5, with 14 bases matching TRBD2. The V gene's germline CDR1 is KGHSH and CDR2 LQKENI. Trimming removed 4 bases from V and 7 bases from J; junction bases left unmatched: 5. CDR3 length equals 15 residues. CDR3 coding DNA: TGTGCCAGCTCACAGGACGGACTAGCGGGAGGGACCCAGTACTTC. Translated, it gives CASSQDGLAGGTQYF.

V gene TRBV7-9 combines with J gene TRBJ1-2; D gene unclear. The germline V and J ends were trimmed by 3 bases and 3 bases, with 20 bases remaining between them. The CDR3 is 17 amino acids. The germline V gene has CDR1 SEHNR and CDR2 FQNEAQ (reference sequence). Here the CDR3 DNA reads TGTGCCAGCAGCTTTGATAGCGGCGTACGGACGGACTATGGCTACACCTTC. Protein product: CASSFDSGVRTDYGYTF.

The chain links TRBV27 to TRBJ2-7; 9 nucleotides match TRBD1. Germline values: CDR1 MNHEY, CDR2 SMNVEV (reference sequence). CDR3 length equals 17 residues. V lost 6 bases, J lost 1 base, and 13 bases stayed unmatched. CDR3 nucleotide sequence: TGTGCCAGCAGCCAAAATGCGGACAGGGGAGCTTCCTACGAGCAGTACTTC. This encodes CASSQNADRGASYEQYF.

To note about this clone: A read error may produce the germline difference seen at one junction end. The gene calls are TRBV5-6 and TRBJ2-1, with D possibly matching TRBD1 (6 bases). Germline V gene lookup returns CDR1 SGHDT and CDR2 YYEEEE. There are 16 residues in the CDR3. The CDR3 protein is CASTLIPGHVNNEQFF. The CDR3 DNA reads TGTGCCAGCACCTTGATACCGGGACACGTTAACAATGAGCAGTTCTTC.

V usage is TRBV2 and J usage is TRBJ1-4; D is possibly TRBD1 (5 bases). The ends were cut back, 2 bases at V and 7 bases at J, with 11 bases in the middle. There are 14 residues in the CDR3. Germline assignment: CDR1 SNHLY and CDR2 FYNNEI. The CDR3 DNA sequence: TGTGCCAGCAGTGAAAGGGACTCGGGTGAAAAACTGTTTTTT. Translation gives CASSERDSGEKLFF.

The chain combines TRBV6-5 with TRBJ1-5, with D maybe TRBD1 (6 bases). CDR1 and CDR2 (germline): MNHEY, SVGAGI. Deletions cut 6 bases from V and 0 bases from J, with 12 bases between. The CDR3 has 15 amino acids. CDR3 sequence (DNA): TGTGCCAGCAGGATAACAGGGTATAGCAATCAGCCCCAGCATTTT. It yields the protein CASRITGYSNQPQHF.

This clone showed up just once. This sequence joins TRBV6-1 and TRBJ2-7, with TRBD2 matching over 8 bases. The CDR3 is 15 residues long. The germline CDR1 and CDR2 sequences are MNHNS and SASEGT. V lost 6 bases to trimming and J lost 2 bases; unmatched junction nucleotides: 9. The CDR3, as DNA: TGTGCCAGCAGACCGATAGCGGGGTTCGCCTACGAGCAGTACTTC. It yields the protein CASRPIAGFAYEQYF.

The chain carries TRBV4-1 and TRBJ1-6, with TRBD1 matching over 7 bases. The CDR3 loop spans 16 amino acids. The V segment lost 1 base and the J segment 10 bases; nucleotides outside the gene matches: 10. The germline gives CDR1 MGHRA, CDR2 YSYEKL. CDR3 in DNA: TGCGCCAGCAGCCAAGGAGACAGGGTCGGGACATCACCCCTCCACTTT. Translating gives CASSQGDRVGTSPLHF.